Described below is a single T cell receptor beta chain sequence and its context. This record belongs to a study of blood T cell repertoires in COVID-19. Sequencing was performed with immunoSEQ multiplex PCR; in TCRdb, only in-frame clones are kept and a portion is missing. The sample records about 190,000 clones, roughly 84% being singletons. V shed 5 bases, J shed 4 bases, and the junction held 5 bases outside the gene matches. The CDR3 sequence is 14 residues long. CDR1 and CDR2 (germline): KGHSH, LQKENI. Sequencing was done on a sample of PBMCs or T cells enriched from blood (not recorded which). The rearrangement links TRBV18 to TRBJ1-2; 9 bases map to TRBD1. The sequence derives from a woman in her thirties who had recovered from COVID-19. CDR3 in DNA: TGTGCCAGCTCAGAACGACAGGGGGTCTATGGCTACACCTTC. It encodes CASSERQGVYGYTF.